The 18 T cell receptor beta chains below come from one sample, sequenced in a study of T cell repertoires in cytomegalovirus infection. These receptors have no identified antigens. TCRdb itself ran the reads through MiXCR, one entry per CDR3 protein. There are 300,000 to 400,000 distinct CDR3 sequences in the sample; roughly 25% occur only once, and approximately 12% lies in the top ten. Source: cultured PBMCs, taken from culture after CMV antigen stimulation. The receptors shown here come from a human donor in good health (CMV status not recorded). Some clones in this sample may be carry-over from other donors' samples.

This clonotype was counted many times. V usage is TRBV6-6 and J usage is TRBJ1-6; D might be TRBD1 (6 bases). V shed 4 bases and J shed 7 bases, with 11 bases lying between them. In germline, CDR1 is MNHNY, CDR2 SVGAGI (reference sequence). The CDR3 runs 14 residues. The CDR3 DNA reads TGTGCCAGCAGTTCCAGGGGTGGGAATTCACCCCTCCACTTT. It specifies CASSSRGGNSPLHF.

The rearrangement links TRBV2 to TRBJ2-3; the match to TRBD1 covers 8 bases. Germline CDR1 reads SNHLY; CDR2 reads FYNNEI. V dropped 7 bases and J dropped 4; count of bases not matched to a gene: 7. This CDR3 has 14 residues. The CDR3 bases are TGTGCCAGCAACCTCGACAGGGGAGCAGATACGCAGTATTTT. The encoded protein is CASNLDRGADTQYF.

In this sample, this clonotype turned up many times. The chain uses TRBV7-2 and TRBJ2-1; D call uncertain. The CDR3 totals 12 residues. Germline lookup yields CDR1 SGHTA and CDR2 FQGNSA. The V gene lost 4 bases and the J gene lost 12 bases, with 13 bases spanning the gap. CDR3 in amino acids: CASSSDLVSQFF. Written as DNA, the CDR3 is TGTGCCAGCAGCTCTGACTTAGTGTCGCAGTTCTTC. The full variable domain, rest sourced from reference TRBV7-2 and TRBJ2-1, is GAGVSQSPSNKVTEKGKDVELRCDPISGHTALYWYRQSLGQGLEFLIYFQGNSAPDKSGLPSDRFSAERTGGSVSTLTIQRTQQEDSAVYLCASSSDLVSQFFGPGTRLTVL.

The V and J genes are TRBV12-3 or TRBV12-4 and TRBJ2-3, with a possible D match to TRBD2 (6 bases). V was clipped by 1 base and J by 4 bases, with 9 bases between them. The CDR3 is 14 residues long. The CDR3 DNA sequence: TGTGCCAGCAGTTTAGTGGGAGGATCAGATACGCAGTATTTT. Protein product: CASSLVGGSDTQYF.

The rearrangement joins TRBV27 to TRBJ1-5; maybe TRBD1 (5 bases). The CDR3 is 13 residues long. CDR1 and CDR2 from the germline V gene are MNHEY and SMNVEV (reference sequence). V lost 3 bases and J 10 bases, leaving 13 bases between the germline ends. The CDR3 sequence: CASSFRQPYPQHF. DNA for the CDR3: TGTGCCAGCAGTTTTCGACAGCCATATCCCCAGCATTTT.

This clonotype was seen many times. The chain is built from TRBV9 and TRBJ1-2, with 9 bases matching TRBD1. Germline V gives CDR1 SGDLS, CDR2 YYNGEE. V shed 3 bases and J 5 bases; nucleotides not matched to a gene: 8. This CDR3 has 15 amino acids. The CDR3 spells CASSDTTGGAYGYTF. The DNA for the CDR3 is TGTGCCAGCAGCGACACCACAGGGGGCGCATATGGCTACACCTTC.

This clonotype was seen ten or more times. V gene TRBV7-6 combines with J gene TRBJ2-5; D unclear. The CDR3 runs 15 residues. CDR1 is SGHVS and CDR2 is FNYEAQ in the germline V gene. Trimming left V 1 base short and J 5 bases short, with 14 bases between. The CDR3 protein is CASSLELDPVETQYF. The CDR3 DNA sequence: TGTGCCAGCAGCTTAGAGTTGGATCCGGTCGAGACCCAGTACTTC.

The rearrangement links TRBV12-3 or TRBV12-4 to TRBJ2-1; D uncertain. CDR3 size: 15 residues. V was trimmed by 3 bases and J by 5 bases, leaving 14 bases between them. In DNA form, the CDR3 reads TGTGCCAGCAGTTTTAGACCCAACCCCGACAATGAGCAGTTCTTC. It translates to CASSFRPNPDNEQFF.

J is TRBJ2-7 and V is TRBV9; a possible D gene is TRBD2 (5 bases). Germline loops: CDR1 SGDLS, CDR2 YYNGEE. Trimming shortened V by 1 base and J by 6 bases, and 14 bases separated the two germline ends. The CDR3 contains 14 residues. Written as DNA, the CDR3 is TGTGCCAGCAGCGTAACCGGATCGGAGGTCGAGCAGTACTTC. Protein: CASSVTGSEVEQYF.

The rearrangement joins TRBV7-2 to TRBJ2-7; D is ambiguous. The CDR3 has 12 residues. Trimming cost V 3 bases and J 3 bases, with 6 bases left between them. Per the germline V gene, CDR1 is SGHTA and CDR2 is FQGNSA. The CDR3 DNA sequence: TGTGCCAGCAGCTTTTCGGACTACGAGCAGTACTTC. It is translated as CASSFSDYEQYF.

The CDR3: CASSLGWGRGISGNTIYF. For the CDR3, the DNA is TGTGCCAGCAGTTTGGGGTGGGGCAGGGGAATCTCTGGAAACACCATATATTTT. The chain uses TRBV12-3 or TRBV12-4 and TRBJ1-3; perhaps TRBD1 as D (6 bases). The CDR3 has 18 residues. V dropped 3 bases and J dropped 0 bases, with 18 bases sitting between them.

V usage is TRBV28 and J usage is TRBJ1-4; D remains unclear. The germline V gene has CDR1 MDHEN and CDR2 SYDVKM. This CDR3 has 11 residues. The V end lost 1 base, the J end lost 9 bases, and 3 bases lay between the germline ends. CDR3 sequence (DNA): TGTGCCAGCAGTTTATTACAAAAACTGTTTTTT. Its protein product is CASSLLQKLFF.

This clonotype has a handful of counts. CDR3 amino acids: CASKLAGGRTDTQYF. DNA for the CDR3: TGTGCCAGCAAGCTAGCGGGAGGGAGGACAGATACGCAGTATTTT. V gene TRBV6-1 combines with J gene TRBJ2-3; 12 positions agree with TRBD2. The CDR3 length is 15 residues. Per the germline V gene, CDR1 is MNHNS and CDR2 is SASEGT. V gave up 7 bases and J gave up 3 bases; unmatched junction bases: 5.

In its sample, this clonotype was seen a few times. DNA for the CDR3: TGTGCCAGCAGCACATGGGACAGGGGAAGAACCTTC. Translated, it gives CASSTWDRGRTF. This chain uses TRBV11-2 with TRBJ1-2, with 10 nucleotides matching TRBD1. The CDR3 is made up of 12 amino acids. The trim removed 5 bases at V and 14 bases at J, leaving 8 bases unmatched. Germline loops: CDR1 SGHAT, CDR2 FQNNGV.

This clonotype was counted a few times. J is TRBJ1-2 and V is TRBV7-9; unclear D gene. Looked up from germline, CDR1 is SEHNR and CDR2 is FQNEAQ (reference sequence). The CDR3 is 12 amino acids. Trimming removed 0 bases at V and 8 bases at J, with 7 bases between. In DNA, the CDR3 is TGTGCCAGCAGCTTAGCCGGGGAAGGCTACACCTTC. Translated: CASSLAGEGYTF.

Ten or more counts support this clonotype. The chain has TRBV12-3 or TRBV12-4 and TRBJ2-2; D remains ambiguous. The CDR3 sequence is 14 residues long. The V end lost 8 bases, the J end lost 4 bases, and 14 bases lay between the germline ends. The CDR3 loop is CASQAVLLTGELFF. Written as DNA, the CDR3 is TGTGCCAGCCAGGCGGTACTACTCACCGGGGAGCTGTTTTTT.

This clonotype has just one count. The CDR3: CASSRNPSYEQYF. DNA for the CDR3: TGTGCCAGCAGCCGGAATCCCTCCTACGAGCAGTACTTC. This rearrangement joins TRBV4-2 to TRBJ2-7; D is uncertain. There are 13 residues in the CDR3. CDR1 is LGHNA, CDR2 YNFKEQ, per germline. Trimming cost V 4 bases and J 0 bases, with 7 bases left between them.

This clonotype was observed a handful of times. The CDR3 region has the DNA TGTGCCAGCAGCCGACGGGGCTTAAGCGGGAGTCATCCTTATCCCTACGAGCAGTACTTC. Amino acids: CASSRRGLSGSHPYPYEQYF. The rearrangement links TRBV7-9 to TRBJ2-7; TRBD2 matches 8 bases. Losses at the gene ends were 5 bases for V and 2 bases for J; bases not matched to a gene: 23. Germline values: CDR1 SEHNR, CDR2 FQNEAQ (reference sequence). The CDR3 consists of 20 residues.